This T cell receptor beta chain was identified in a study of tumor-infiltrating lymphocytes in primary liver carcinoma. Co-extracting RNA and DNA was done with roughly 17-31 mg of unsorted bulk tissue as input. No patient had received treatment, and all had chronic HBV infection. The CDR3 consists of 16 residues. Production of TCR beta cDNA used around 0.45 ug total RNA together with a constant-region primer. It was through three nested multiplex PCR rounds of slightly modified ARM-PCR that TCR beta libraries arose. In the first two PCR rounds, TRBV1-TRBV30 forward primers were paired with a C-beta reverse primer, and each round lasted roughly 10 cycles. TCRdb passed the multiplex PCR reads through MiXCR, listing each CDR3 protein once. Of roughly 100,000 distinct CDR3 sequences listed, approximately 71% are singletons. Note on this clonotype: An end of the junction differs from the germline gene, which may be a read error.

The chain joins TRBV12-3 or TRBV12-4 to TRBJ2-2, with TRBD1 matching 8 bases. Sequencing was done on a sample of liver tumor tissue from sampling region 5. Stated subset: tumor region T5, tumor centre. The receptor comes from a woman aged 60-70 years with primary liver carcinoma and hepatitis B virus infection. DNA of the CDR3: TGCGCCAGCAGTTTACCGGGACAGGAGATAATCGGGGAGCTGTTTTTT. Amino acid sequence: CASSLPGQEIIGELFF.